One and the same sample provided the 30 T cell receptor beta chains below, sequenced in a study of tumor and adjacent non-tumor tissue in lung cancer. TCRbeta libraries were built with three rounds of nested PCR, modified from ARM-PCR. TCRdb reprocessed the multiplex PCR reads with MiXCR, giving one entry per CDR3 protein. The sample holds tens of thousands of distinct CDR3 sequences, approximately 77% seen once. RNA was extracted from bulk tissue without any cell sorting. Sample: lung tumor tissue. The receptors stem from a woman aged 40 to 50 with non-small cell lung cancer.

This clonotype showed up many times. The CDR3 sequence is CASSLGDQGGAFF. The DNA for the CDR3 is TGTGCCAGCAGCTTAGGGGACCAGGGAGGAGCTTTCTTT. The genes are TRBV7-9 and TRBJ1-1; possible D gene TRBD1, 5 bases. Germline CDR1 reads SEHNR; CDR2 reads FQNEAQ (reference sequence). V was shortened by 1 base and J by 10 bases, with 13 bases between the two germline ends. This CDR3 contains 13 residues.

For this clonotype: The junction does not match germline at one end; this may be a read error. This chain joins TRBV6-5 and TRBJ2-6; either TRBD1 or TRBD2 may fit D (6 bases each). The CDR3 is 15 amino acids. Looked up from germline, CDR1 is MNHEY and CDR2 is SVGAGI. CDR3 amino acids: CASTVTGTGANVLTF. The CDR3, as DNA: TGTGCCAGCACTGTCACAGGGACTGGGGCCAACGTCCTCACTTTC.

On this clonotype: Sequence at one end of the junction differs from germline and may be a read error. The genes are TRBV11-3 and TRBJ2-1; D possibly corresponds to TRBD2 (5 bases). Germline CDR1 reads SGHNT; CDR2 reads YENEEA. This CDR3 spans 18 amino acids. For the CDR3, the DNA is TGCGCCAGCAGCCTCGTACTAGTCGTGGGTGGCTCCTACAATGAGCAGTTCTTC. Translated, it gives CASSLVLVVGGSYNEQFF. The variable domain in full, completed from reference TRBV11-3 and TRBJ2-1, reads EAGVVQSPRYKIIEKKQPVAFWCNPISGHNTLYWYLQNLGQGPELLIRYENEEAVDDSQLPKDRFSAERLKGVDSTLKIQPAELGDSAVYLCASSLVLVVGGSYNEQFFGPGTRLTVL.

As regards this clonotype: The conserved phenylalanine or tryptophan normally closing the CDR3 is absent here, so this likely arose from a read error. The chain couples TRBV11-2 to TRBJ2-7, with no clear D. The germline V gene has CDR1 SGHAT and CDR2 FQNNGV. The ends were cut back, 9 bases at V and 0 bases at J, with 15 bases in the middle. The CDR3 totals 14 residues. The CDR3 region is CASSLVLNSYEQYS. The CDR3 nucleotides are TGTGCCAGTAGTTTAGTCTTAAACTCCTACGAGCAGTACTCC.

In regard to this clonotype: A much larger clone is a single base away; this may be a read error. This rearrangement joins TRBV14 to TRBJ2-7, with D perhaps TRBD2 (6 bases). Germline V gives CDR1 SGHDN, CDR2 FVKESK. This CDR3 comprises 15 residues. For the CDR3, the DNA is TGTGCCAGAAGCCAAGTAGGAGGGTCGCCCTACGAGCAGTACTTC. Its protein is CARSQVGGSPYEQYF.

This clonotype was seen just once. The junction departs from germline at one end; a sequencing error may be responsible. This sequence joins TRBV28 and TRBJ1-3; D remains ambiguous. The CDR3 runs to 13 residues. Looked up from germline, CDR1 is MDHEN and CDR2 is SYDVKM. Written as DNA, the CDR3 is TGCGCCAGCAGTCCCCTGGTCGGAAACACCATATATTTT. Its protein is CASSPLVGNTIYF. Supplemented by reference TRBV28 and TRBJ1-3, the full variable domain reads DVKVTQSSRYLVKRTGEKVFLECVQDMDHENMFWYRQDPGLGLRLIYFSYDVKMKEKGDIPEGYSVSREKKERFSLILESASTNQTSMYLCASSPLVGNTIYFGEGSWLTVV.

The rearrangement uses TRBV29-1 and TRBJ2-3, with D hard to call. CDR1 is SQVTM, CDR2 ANQGSEA, per germline. The CDR3 spans 14 residues. The germline V and J ends were trimmed by 4 bases and 5 bases, with 16 bases remaining between them. CDR3 residues: CSVGDPGAGDTQYF. The CDR3 nucleotides read TGCAGCGTTGGAGATCCGGGTGCCGGAGATACGCAGTATTTT.

The rearrangement links TRBV6-5 to TRBJ2-3; TRBD2 might be the D (5 bases). Trimming took off 0 bases at V and 12 bases at J, with 19 bases between the two ends. Germline-derived CDR1 and CDR2 are MNHEY and SVGAGI. The CDR3 runs to 15 residues. The CDR3 DNA reads TGTGCCAGCAGTTACTCTTCGGGATCCGCAGACACACAGTATTTT. It encodes CASSYSSGSADTQYF.

This clonotype was counted at least ten times. The chain is built from TRBV5-1 and TRBJ2-5; possibly TRBD1 or TRBD2 for D (5 bases each). V lost 5 bases, J lost 3 bases, and 14 bases lay in between. The CDR3 sequence is 14 residues long. Per the germline V gene, CDR1 is SGHRS and CDR2 is YFSETQ. The CDR3 loop reads CASRWGSTEETQYF. Here the CDR3 DNA reads TGCGCCAGCAGATGGGGGTCGACAGAAGAGACCCAGTACTTC.

Remarks on this clonotype: The junction shows a germline mismatch at one end, possibly a read error. The gene calls are TRBV4-2 and TRBJ2-5, with TRBD2 as a possible D gene (5 bases). This CDR3 comprises 15 residues. The germline V gene encodes CDR1 LGHNA and CDR2 YNFKEQ. The CDR3 region has the DNA TGTGCAAGCAGCCAGAATAGCGTGCTTCAAGAGACCCAGTACTTC. Its translation: CASSQNSVLQETQYF.

This chain joins TRBV20-1 and TRBJ1-4; the D gene is possibly TRBD1 (6 bases). V lost 8 bases, J lost 9 bases, and 25 bases lay in between. This CDR3 is 15 amino acids long. Germline CDR1 DFQATT, CDR2 SNEGSKA (reference sequence). This CDR3 reads CSTPRGGTWVKKLFF. The CDR3 region has the DNA TGCAGTACGCCCAGGGGTGGGACATGGGTTAAAAAACTGTTTTTT.

This clonotype was recorded at least ten times. This sequence joins TRBV10-2 and TRBJ2-5; D remains ambiguous. The CDR3 consists of 13 residues. Per the germline V gene, CDR1 is WSHSY and CDR2 is SAAADI. V was trimmed by 2 bases and J by 7 bases, leaving 11 bases between them. CDR3 sequence (DNA): TGCGCCAGCAGTGAGGGGCCGGTGGGGACCCAGTACTTC. Its protein is CASSEGPVGTQYF.

About this clonotype itself: A read error may account for a junction end that differs from germline. The chain carries TRBV6-5 and TRBJ1-2; a possible D gene is TRBD1 (6 bases). The CDR3 consists of 13 residues. The germline V gene has CDR1 MNHEY and CDR2 SVGAGI. CDR3 nucleotides: TGTGCCAGCAGCCCTCGTCCCCCACAGGGATACAGCTTC. Translation gives CASSPRPPQGYSF.

This clonotype was recorded only once. This likely comes from a read error, as the CDR3 has no conserved phenylalanine or tryptophan at its end. No DNA is shown, since the ends of the CDR3 on it are uncertain; the CDR3 is the one TCRdb lists. The CDR3 is CASSPYGGAGQETQYS. The chain recombines TRBV6-1 with TRBJ2-5; no check of the table's D call, TRBD1, against the DNA was made. The CDR3 has 16 amino acids, counting both end residues. The germline CDR1 and CDR2 sequences are MNHNS and SASEGT.

V usage is TRBV6-2 or TRBV6-3 and J usage is TRBJ2-7; a weak D match, TRBD1 (7 bases). V was pared by 11 bases and J by 2 bases, with 19 bases between. Germline V gene data show CDR1 as MNHEY and CDR2 as SVGEGT. The CDR3 spans 14 residues. CDR3 coding DNA: TGTGCCGGCCACTCAGGGGGGCCAGCCTACGAGCAGTACTTC. This codes for CAGHSGGPAYEQYF.

A note on this clonotype: This may be a read error: a much more frequent sequence differs by one nucleotide. The J gene is TRBJ2-4, the V gene TRBV5-4; D possibly matches TRBD1 or TRBD2 (5 bases each). From germline, CDR1 is SGHNT and CDR2 YYREEE (reference sequence). This CDR3 has 14 amino acids. The DNA for the CDR3 is TGTGTCAGCAGCCCGAGGGGTGGTTCGAACATTCGGTACTTC. Translating it yields CVSSPRGGSNIRYF.

V usage is TRBV6-2 or TRBV6-3 and J usage is TRBJ2-7; 8 nucleotides agree with TRBD1. Germline CDR1 reads MNHEY; CDR2 reads SVGEGT. Losses at the gene ends were 7 bases for V and 6 bases for J; bases not matched to a gene: 8. The CDR3 length is 13 residues. The CDR3 sequence: CASIPDRVGEQYF. The DNA of the CDR3 is TGTGCCAGCATCCCGGACAGGGTTGGCGAGCAGTACTTC.

The genes are TRBV7-2 and TRBJ2-7, with 8 bases aligning to TRBD2. Germline V gene lookup returns CDR1 SGHTA and CDR2 FQGNSA. The CDR3 totals 16 residues. J was trimmed by 13 bases and V by 4 bases; bases with no gene match: 21. The CDR3 DNA follows: TGTGCCAGCAGCTCGCATTCGACTAACGGGGGGGCCGGCCAATACTTC. Translation: CASSSHSTNGGAGQYF. The full variable domain, its missing parts supplied by reference TRBV7-2 and TRBJ2-7, is GAGVSQSPSNKVTEKGKDVELRCDPISGHTALYWYRQSLGQGLEFLIYFQGNSAPDKSGLPSDRFSAERTGGSVSTLTIQRTQQEDSAVYLCASSSHSTNGGAGQYFGPGTRLTVT.

To note about this clonotype: An end of the junction differs from the germline gene, which may be a read error. V gene TRBV12-3 or TRBV12-4 combines with J gene TRBJ2-2; 8 nucleotides align to TRBD1. CDR3 size: 15 residues. DNA of the CDR3: TGTGCCAGCAATTCTGGACAGGGAAATACCGGGGAACTGTTTTTT. It specifies CASNSGQGNTGELFF.

A remark on this clonotype: A read error may produce the germline difference seen at one junction end. The chain uses TRBV20-1 and TRBJ2-7, with D uncertain. Germline assignment: CDR1 DFQATT and CDR2 SNEGSKA (reference sequence). This CDR3 spans 14 amino acids. CDR3 sequence: CIASAWLGNYEQYF. CDR3 bases: TGCATTGCTAGTGCCTGGCTGGGGAACTACGAGCAGTACTTC.

With regard to this clonotype: Compared with germline, one end of the junction differs, possibly owing to a read error. The CDR3 nucleotides are TGTGCCTGCAGAGATAGCAGATCCACCGGGACAGCTCAAGGGACCCAGTACTTC. Amino acid sequence: CACRDSRSTGTAQGTQYF. J is TRBJ2-5 and V is TRBV11-2; TRBD1 matches at 7 bases. This CDR3 has 18 amino acids. From germline, CDR1 is SGHAT and CDR2 FQNNGV.

This clonotype was picked up many times. The V gene is TRBV20-1, the J gene TRBJ2-1, with 13 bases fitting TRBD2. This CDR3 has 15 residues. Trimming took 5 bases from V and 4 from J; bases not matched to a gene: 5. Germline V gene lookup returns CDR1 DFQATT and CDR2 SNEGSKA (reference sequence). The CDR3 region is CSAGTSGKGYNEQFF. CDR3 sequence (DNA): TGCAGTGCTGGGACTAGCGGGAAGGGGTACAATGAGCAGTTCTTC.

In this sample, this clonotype turned up many times. A read error may explain this, as a much larger clone is one base away. This chain joins TRBV29-1 and TRBJ1-3; no firm D call. The CDR3 covers 12 residues. Germline V lookup: CDR1 SQVTM, CDR2 ANQGSEA. CDR3: CSVEALTNTTYF. The CDR3, as DNA: TGCAGCGTTGAGGCACTCACAAACACCACATATTTT.

About this clonotype itself: A read error is possible here, since a much larger clone lies one base away. The genes are TRBV5-4 and TRBJ2-5; TRBD1 agrees at 8 bases. The CDR3 totals 16 residues. Germline loops: CDR1 SGHNT, CDR2 YYREEE (reference sequence). Here the CDR3 DNA reads TGTGCCAACAGCTTGGAGTCAGGGGGCACCCAAGAGACCCAGTACTTC. Translation: CANSLESGGTQETQYF.

This clonotype came up many times. This rearrangement joins TRBV30 to TRBJ2-7; possible D gene TRBD2, 6 bases. Germline V gene data show CDR1 as GTSNPN and CDR2 as SVGIG (reference sequence). Trimming took 1 base from V and 3 from J, leaving 7 bases between them. The CDR3 contains 12 residues. CDR3 amino acids: CAWSGSGYEQYF. In DNA form, the CDR3 reads TGTGCCTGGAGTGGTAGCGGCTACGAGCAGTACTTC.

Comments on this clonotype: The CDR3 does not close with the conserved phenylalanine or tryptophan, likely indicating a read error. The chain links TRBV11-3 to TRBJ2-3; 9 bases are shared with TRBD2. Germline V lookup: CDR1 SGHNT, CDR2 YENEEA. The CDR3 has 15 amino acids. The CDR3 protein is CAGSPRLADTDTQYL. CDR3 DNA sequence: TGTGCCGGCAGTCCGAGACTAGCGGACACAGATACGCAGTATCTT.

V is TRBV4-1 and J is TRBJ2-1; TRBD2 aligns across 10 bases. Trimming at V came to 1 base and at J to 8 bases, leaving 5 bases not matched to a gene. Looked up from germline, CDR1 is MGHRA and CDR2 is YSYEKL. The CDR3 has 15 amino acids. The DNA of the CDR3 is TGCGCCAGCAGCCAAGTCGAAGGGACTAGCGATGAGCAGTTCTTC. The encoded protein is CASSQVEGTSDEQFF.

As for this clonotype: This may arise from a read error, as a much more abundant clone is one base away. The chain employs TRBV28 and TRBJ2-7; a weak D match, TRBD1 (6 bases). Germline values: CDR1 MDHEN, CDR2 SYDVKM. The CDR3 totals 14 residues. CDR3 protein: CASSDRNRAHEEYF. In nucleotides, the CDR3 is TGTGCCAGCAGCGACCGAAACAGGGCCCACGAGGAGTACTTC.

This clonotype was seen a handful of times. This chain links TRBV4-1 with TRBJ2-5; 8 bases map to TRBD2. CDR1 is MGHRA, CDR2 YSYEKL, per germline. Trimming at V came to 4 bases and at J to 5 bases, leaving 9 bases not matched to a gene. The CDR3 has 15 amino acids. This CDR3 reads CASSPPGRGEETQYF. CDR3 nucleotide sequence: TGCGCCAGCAGCCCCCCCGGGAGGGGCGAGGAGACCCAGTACTTC.

A word on this clonotype: It may be a read error: a sequence one base away is much more abundant. The chain links TRBV10-3 to TRBJ1-5, with 8 positions matching TRBD1. The CDR3 consists of 15 residues. Germline values: CDR1 ENHRY, CDR2 SYGVKD. The V and J ends lost 6 bases and 6 bases, in that order; junction bases with no gene match: 10. CDR3 nucleotides: TGTGCCATCAGCCCCGGGACAGGTACTAGTCAGCCCCAGCATTTT. Translated, it gives CAISPGTGTSQPQHF.